The clone carrying this TCR beta chain has more than one count but fewer than ten. Antigen: not known. The sample comes from a study of OX40 agonist ivuxolimab in advanced cancers. Study-wide context: Dose-escalation patients had hepatocellular carcinoma, melanoma, renal cell or head and neck cancer.

Study outcomes and limitations: Among T cells, CD8+ cells averaged more expanded clones than CD4+ cells. Patients who responded partially at 0.1-3.0 mg/kg showed clonal expansion ranking among the lowest.

Some clones are missing from TCRdb's copy, which holds only in-frame ones; the method was immunoSEQ multiplex PCR. The data show roughly 69,000 clones, with approximately 84% seen just once and 7.5% to 10% held by the top ten. The sample consisted of CD4+ or CD8+ T cells sorted from blood, taken in a trial of the OX40 agonist ivuxolimab. This receptor was taken from an adult with an advanced solid tumor such as melanoma, head and neck, liver or kidney cancer.

CDR3 coding DNA: TGTGCCTGGACCTCATCCCCCTCACGGACAGATACGCAGTATTTT. Encoded protein: CAWTSSPSRTDTQYF. The chain is built from TRBV30 and TRBJ2-3; no reliable D call. The V and J ends lost 4 bases and 3 bases respectively, with 17 bases between them. The CDR3 consists of 15 residues. CDR1 and CDR2 from the germline V gene are GTSNPN and SVGIG (reference sequence).